The clone carrying this T cell receptor beta chain has only a few counts. Its specificity is unknown. This CDR3 has 13 residues. The germline gives CDR1 PRHDT, CDR2 FYEKMQ (reference sequence). Trimming removed 5 bases at V and 4 bases at J, with 11 bases between. The data are from a study of cytomegalovirus exposure and HLA in healthy donors. Study results and caveats: Some public TCRs appeared in many individuals, while most sequences were rare.

The PCR used 60 Vbeta and 13 Jbeta primers. The assay was immunoSEQ multiplex PCR, and TCRdb's table has in-frame clones only and misses some. The sample carries fewer than 140,000 clones, 71% recorded once. V gene TRBV13 combines with J gene TRBJ1-2; D possibly corresponds to TRBD1 (5 bases). This sequence was found in a female donor in good health and CMV-seronegative. Sample: PBMCs. DNA of the CDR3: TGTGCCAGCAGCCGCTGGGGGGGCTATGGCTACACCTTC. Translating gives CASSRWGGYGYTF.